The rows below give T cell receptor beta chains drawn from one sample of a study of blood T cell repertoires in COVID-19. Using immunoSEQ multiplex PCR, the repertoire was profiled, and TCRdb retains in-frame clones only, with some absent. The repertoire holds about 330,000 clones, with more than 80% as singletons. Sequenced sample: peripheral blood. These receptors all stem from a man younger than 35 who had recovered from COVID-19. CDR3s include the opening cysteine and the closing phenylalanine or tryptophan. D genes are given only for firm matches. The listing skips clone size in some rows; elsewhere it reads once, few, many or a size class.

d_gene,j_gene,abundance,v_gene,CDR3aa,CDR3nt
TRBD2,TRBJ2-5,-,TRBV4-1,CASSQEGSGIETQYF,TGCGCCAGCAGCCAAGAAGGAAGCGGGATAGAGACCCAGTACTTC
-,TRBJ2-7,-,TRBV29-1,CSVHGTTYEQYF,TGCAGCGTTCACGGGACAACCTACGAGCAGTACTTC
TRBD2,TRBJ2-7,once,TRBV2,CASSGGLAGEQYF,TGTGCCAGCAGTGGGGGACTAGCGGGCGAGCAGTACTTC
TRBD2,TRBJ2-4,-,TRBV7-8,CASTPTSGRDIQYF,TGTGCCAGCACCCCGACCTCAGGGAGGGACATTCAGTACTTC
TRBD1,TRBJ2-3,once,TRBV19,CASSRQGSTDTQYF,TGTGCCAGTAGCAGACAGGGTAGCACAGATACGCAGTATTTT
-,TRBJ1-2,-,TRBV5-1,CASSFSLTDTYGYTF,TGCGCCAGCAGCTTTTCGCTGACAGATACCTATGGCTACACCTTC
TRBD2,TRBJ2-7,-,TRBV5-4,CASSLGGSGMNYEQYF,TGTGCCAGCAGCTTGGGAGGTAGCGGGATGAACTACGAGCAGTACTTC
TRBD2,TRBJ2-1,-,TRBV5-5,CASSITSGRANEQFF,TGTGCCAGCAGCATAACTAGCGGGAGGGCTAATGAGCAGTTCTTC
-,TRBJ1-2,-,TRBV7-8,CASSSGQPYYGYTF,TGTGCCAGCAGCTCCGGACAGCCCTACTATGGCTACACCTTC
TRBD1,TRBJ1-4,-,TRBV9,CASSVAGQDYEKLFF,TGTGCCAGCAGCGTAGCAGGACAGGACTATGAAAAACTGTTTTTT
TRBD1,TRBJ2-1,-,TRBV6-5,CASSTRDRYNEQFF,TGTGCCAGCAGTACCCGGGACAGGTACAATGAGCAGTTCTTC
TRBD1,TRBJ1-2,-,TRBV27,CASSFGQGNGYTF,TGTGCCAGCAGTTTCGGACAGGGAAACGGCTACACCTTC
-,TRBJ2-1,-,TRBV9,CASSVGGTPNNEQFF,TGTGCCAGCAGCGTAGGCGGGACCCCTAACAATGAGCAGTTCTTC